The rows below give T cell receptor beta chains drawn from one sample of a study of blood T cells in healthy people across ages. MiXCR, applied by TCRdb to the 5' RACE reads, yields one record per CDR3 protein. The repertoire consists of about 1.6 million distinct CDR3 sequences, with approximately 32% occurring once and the leading ten covering roughly 10%. The specimen was blood. These receptor sequences come from a woman in her 30s in good health. The CDR3 runs from the conserved cysteine through the conserved F or W. D genes are given only for firm matches. For some rows the clone size is stated as once, few or many, or as a class when expanded; others skip it.

few,TRBJ2-3,TRBD2,TRBV6-6,TGTGCCAGCAGTTACCCGCAGCGGGAGGGAGATACGCAGTATTTT,CASSYPQREGDTQYF
-,TRBJ2-7,TRBD1,TRBV6-6,TGTGCCAGCACCAGACAGGGGTTCGAGCAGTACTTC,CASTRQGFEQYF
-,TRBJ2-1,-,TRBV5-1,TGCGCCAGCAGCTTGGGGGGGGATCCAAGCTCCCACAATGAGCAGTTCTTC,CASSLGGDPSSHNEQFF
-,TRBJ1-2,-,TRBV7-9,TGTGCCAGTCTCGGGTCCGGGGGTAATGGCTACACCTTC,CASLGSGGNGYTF
once,TRBJ1-2,-,TRBV30,TGTGCCTGGAGCGTACTGTTGGGGACGTCGTATGGCTACACCTTC,CAWSVLLGTSYGYTF
once,TRBJ1-1,-,TRBV2,TGTGCCAGCAGTGAATCAGGACGGGCTGAAGCTTTCTTT,CASSESGRAEAFF
-,TRBJ1-4,-,TRBV5-6,TGTGCCAGCAGCTTCAGGGGAGGGGACCCAACTAATGAAAAACTGTTTTTT,CASSFRGGDPTNEKLFF
once,TRBJ2-3,TRBD2,TRBV27,TGTGCCAGCAGTTCCCCCCGGAGCAGACTAGCGGAATTGGATACGCAGTATTTT,CASSSPRSRLAELDTQYF
-,TRBJ2-1,TRBD2,TRBV12-3/TRBV12-4,TGTGCCAGCAGTGGAAGACTAGCGGGGGGGCCGAGTGAGCAGTTCTTC,CASSGRLAGGPSEQFF
few,TRBJ1-1,-,TRBV11-2,TGTGCCAGCAGCTTAGCGGGGGGGGAAAACACTGAAGCTTTCTTT,CASSLAGGENTEAFF
few,TRBJ1-1,TRBD1,TRBV7-2,TGTGCCAGCAGCTTAGCACAGGACAGGTCGATCCTGAACAGGGAAGCTTTCTTT,CASSLAQDRSILNREAFF
-,TRBJ1-2,-,TRBV20-1,TGCAGTGCCCGGGACCTTAACTATGGCTACACCTTC,CSARDLNYGYTF
few,TRBJ1-5,-,TRBV4-1,TGCGCCAGCAGCCAAGATCTCCGGGTTTCACAGCCCCAGCATTTT,CASSQDLRVSQPQHF
-,TRBJ2-3,TRBD2,TRBV6-1,TGTGCCAGCAGCGAAACTAGCGGGAGGGTCGTGATGGCAACAGATACGCAGTATTTT,CASSETSGRVVMATDTQYF
-,TRBJ1-2,-,TRBV27,TGTGCCAGCAGTTTATCGAGGCAGGGGAATGGCTACACCTTC,CASSLSRQGNGYTF
-,TRBJ2-6,TRBD2,TRBV5-4,TGTGCCAGCAGCTTCGGTCTAGCGGGAGGTGGGGCCAACGTCCTGACTTTC,CASSFGLAGGGANVLTF
few,TRBJ2-1,TRBD2,TRBV4-1,TGCGCCAGCAGCCAATCCTGGCTAGCGGGAGGGCAGTTCTTC,CASSQSWLAGGQFF
-,TRBJ2-3,TRBD2,TRBV11-2,TGTGCCAGCAGCTCCCCCCAGCGGGGAGGTACGCAGTATTTT,CASSSPQRGGTQYF
few,TRBJ2-1,TRBD2,TRBV7-9,TGTGCCAGCAGCCGGGGACTAGCGGGAGCCAGGGATGAGCAGTTCTTC,CASSRGLAGARDEQFF
-,TRBJ2-3,TRBD1,TRBV11-3,TGTGCCAGCAGCCGGGGACAGGGAGAAACAGATACGCAGTATTTT,CASSRGQGETDTQYF
many,TRBJ2-7,-,TRBV27,TGTGCCAGTTCAAGTCCCCTATCAGGAGAGCAGTACTTC,CASSSPLSGEQYF
-,TRBJ1-3,-,TRBV6-1,TGTGCCAGCAGTGAAGCCGTGTCAGGAGGAAACACCATATATTTT,CASSEAVSGGNTIYF
-,TRBJ1-5,TRBD1,TRBV2,TGTGCCAGCAGGGGACAGGGTGGACAGCCCCAGCATTTT,CASRGQGGQPQHF
-,TRBJ2-7,-,TRBV7-8,TGTGCCAGCAGCTTAGTTTTCGGGCAGAACCAAGACGAGCAGTACTTC,CASSLVFGQNQDEQYF
-,TRBJ2-3,-,TRBV2,TGTGCCAGCAAGGGGGATACGCGGTATTTT,CASKGDTRYF
few,TRBJ1-1,-,TRBV7-2,TGTGCCAGCAGTCCAAGGTGGCAAGTGCCGAGCACTGAAGCTTTCTTT,CASSPRWQVPSTEAFF
few,TRBJ2-7,TRBD1,TRBV18,TGTGCCAGCTCACCAGGGGACAGGCCAATCTCCTACGAGCAGTACTTC,CASSPGDRPISYEQYF
-,TRBJ2-1,-,TRBV29-1,TGCAGCGTTGGGAAGGGCTTAAACAATGAGCAGTTCTTC,CSVGKGLNNEQFF
-,TRBJ2-3,-,TRBV5-5,TGTGCCAGCATCCGGGGGAACACAGATACGCAGTATTTT,CASIRGNTDTQYF
-,TRBJ2-3,-,TRBV7-3,TGTGCCAGCAGCTTAAGTGGGAGTTCAGATGCGCAGTATTTT,CASSLSGSSDAQYF
-,TRBJ2-5,-,TRBV7-9,TGTGCCAGCACCTTTAAGGAGACCCAGTACTTC,CASTFKETQYF
once,TRBJ2-3,-,TRBV14,TGTGCCAGCAGCCAAGGACTCTGGAGCACAGATACGCAGTATTTT,CASSQGLWSTDTQYF
once,TRBJ2-5,-,TRBV20-1,TGCAGTGCTAGAGAAAGAATAGCCCGGGAGACCCAGTACTTC,CSARERIARETQYF
-,TRBJ2-7,TRBD2,TRBV20-1,TGCAGTGCTAGAGGAGGGACTAGCAGGAGAAGGTACGAGCAGTACTTC,CSARGGTSRRRYEQYF
few,TRBJ2-1,TRBD2,TRBV20-1,TGCAGTGCTAGAGATCAGGGCGGGAGGATAAATGAGCAGTTCTTC,CSARDQGGRINEQFF
once,TRBJ2-5,-,TRBV14,TGTGCCAGCAGCCAGCGACGGCCACAAGAGACCCAGTACTTC,CASSQRRPQETQYF
-,TRBJ2-3,-,TRBV3-1,TGTGCCAGCACTGGCAGGGCCTTCACAGATACGCAGTATTTT,CASTGRAFTDTQYF
-,TRBJ1-2,-,TRBV28,TGTGCCAGCAGCACAACAGGGTCGAGCGGCTACACCTTC,CASSTTGSSGYTF
few,TRBJ2-5,TRBD2,TRBV7-9,TGTGCCAGCAGCCGTGGACTAGCTTACGAGACCCAGTACTTC,CASSRGLAYETQYF
few,TRBJ2-7,-,TRBV20-1,TGCAGTGCTAGAGATCTGCGGAAGGGGACCTCCTACGAGCAGTACTTC,CSARDLRKGTSYEQYF
-,TRBJ1-5,TRBD1,TRBV20-1,TGCAGTGCTATCGAGGGGGCAGATCAGCCCCAGCATTTT,CSAIEGADQPQHF
few,TRBJ1-3,-,TRBV9,TGTGCCAGCAGCGGGGAAGGAAACACCATATATTTT,CASSGEGNTIYF
-,TRBJ2-3,-,TRBV28,TGTGCCAGCAGTTTAGGGGCGGAGGGTACGCAGTATTTT,CASSLGAEGTQYF
-,TRBJ2-7,TRBD2,TRBV24-1,TGTGCCACCAGTGATTTGCCGGGACTAGGGGCCTACGAGCAGTACTTC,CATSDLPGLGAYEQYF
-,TRBJ1-2,-,TRBV20-1,TGCAGTGCTAGTTCGCGCCAGCTTGGGGGCTACACCTTC,CSASSRQLGGYTF
-,TRBJ1-5,-,TRBV7-3,TGTGCCAGCAGCCTTATGTGGGGTAGCGGCAATCAGCCCCAGCATTTT,CASSLMWGSGNQPQHF
once,TRBJ2-7,TRBD2,TRBV15,TGTGTCACCAGCCTAGCGGGCTCTTTCTACGAGCAGTACTTC,CVTSLAGSFYEQYF
few,TRBJ1-6,-,TRBV4-2,TGTGCCAGCACTGTTATCAGCGGTGCAGAGGGGAATTCACCCCTCCACTTT,CASTVISGAEGNSPLHF
-,TRBJ1-2,-,TRBV12-3/TRBV12-4,TGTGCCAGCAGTTGCGAAGGGGTGAGCTCTGGCTACACCTTC,CASSCEGVSSGYTF